Described below is a single TCR beta chain sequence and its context. Repertoires were sampled repeatedly during chemoradiotherapy. These data originate in a study of chemoradiotherapy in HPV16-positive cancers. This CDR3 comprises 13 residues. Germline assignment: CDR1 SGHTA and CDR2 FQGTGA. Trimming took 3 bases from V and 10 from J; bases not matched to a gene: 7. The data were produced by immunoSEQ multiplex PCR, yet TCRdb's version contains in-frame clones alone and is incomplete. This table has more than 35,000 clones, around 82% appearing once. V gene TRBV7-3 combines with J gene TRBJ2-7, with TRBD1 matching 9 bases. The receptor comes from a human donor with HPV-associated anogenital cancer. The sequenced sample was blood, obtained from a patient who underwent chemoradiotherapy. The CDR3 sequence: CASSLDRGLNQYF. DNA for the CDR3: TGTGCCAGCAGCTTGGACAGGGGACTAAATCAGTACTTC.